The TCR beta chain described here comes from a study of T-cell memory formation after mild COVID-19. Overall study: The TCR clusters were mostly specific to one donor.

Findings of the study overall: Some clones that responded turned up in pre-infection memory, which suggests that cross-reactive memory joined in.

Germline V gene data show CDR1 as SEHNR and CDR2 as FQNEAQ (reference sequence). This CDR3 spans 13 amino acids. Trimming stripped 5 bases from V and 4 bases from J, with 9 bases between. Constant-segment primers and 5'RACE yielded cDNA libraries for TCR alpha and TCR beta, each carrying sample barcodes and UMIs. TCRdb itself ran the 5' RACE reads through MiXCR, one entry per CDR3 protein. The table lists 100,000 or so distinct CDR3 sequences, 11% of them singletons, with about 40% in the top ten. This clonotype was seen a handful of times. Its antigen is unidentified. This chain uses TRBV7-9 with TRBJ2-4; D perhaps matches TRBD1 (6 bases). Sequences were obtained from PBMCs or a T cell subset sorted from them (not recorded which). The clonotype originates from a man in his late teens or twenties who had mild COVID-19 (a few samples of this study predate the infection). Cell type and time point are not known. DNA for the CDR3: TGTGCCAGCAGCCTAGACAGGAAAAACATTCAGTACTTC. It is translated as CASSLDRKNIQYF.